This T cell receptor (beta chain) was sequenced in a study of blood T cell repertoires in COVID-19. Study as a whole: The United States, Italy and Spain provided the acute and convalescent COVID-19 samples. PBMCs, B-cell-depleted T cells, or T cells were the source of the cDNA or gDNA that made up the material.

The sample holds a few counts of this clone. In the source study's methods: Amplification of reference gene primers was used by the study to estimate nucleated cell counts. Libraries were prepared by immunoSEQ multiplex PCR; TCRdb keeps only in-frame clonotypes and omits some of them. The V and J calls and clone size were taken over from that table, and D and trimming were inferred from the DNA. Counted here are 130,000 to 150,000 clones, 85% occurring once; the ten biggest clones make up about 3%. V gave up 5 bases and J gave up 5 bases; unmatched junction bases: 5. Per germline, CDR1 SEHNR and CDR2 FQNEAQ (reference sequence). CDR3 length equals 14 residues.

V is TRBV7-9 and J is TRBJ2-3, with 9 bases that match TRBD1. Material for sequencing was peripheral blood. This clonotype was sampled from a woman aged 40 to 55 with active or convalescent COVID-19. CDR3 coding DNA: TGTGCCAGCAGCCTAACAGGGGGCCGAGATACGCAGTATTTT. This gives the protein CASSLTGGRDTQYF.